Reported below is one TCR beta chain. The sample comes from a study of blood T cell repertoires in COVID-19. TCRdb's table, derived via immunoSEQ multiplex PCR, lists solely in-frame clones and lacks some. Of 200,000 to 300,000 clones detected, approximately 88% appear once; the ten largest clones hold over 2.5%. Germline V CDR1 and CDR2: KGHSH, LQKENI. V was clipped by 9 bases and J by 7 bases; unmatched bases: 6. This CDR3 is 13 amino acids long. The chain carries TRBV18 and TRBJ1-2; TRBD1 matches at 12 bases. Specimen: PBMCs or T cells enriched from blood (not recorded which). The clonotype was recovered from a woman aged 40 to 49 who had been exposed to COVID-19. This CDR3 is CARGQGASGGYTF. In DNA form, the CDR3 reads TGTGCCAGGGGACAGGGGGCGTCAGGTGGCTACACCTTC.